This is a list of T cell receptor beta chains from one sample in a study of shared clonotypes between healthy human individuals. Using immunoSEQ multiplex PCR, the repertoire was profiled, and TCRdb retains in-frame clones only, with some absent. The profile shows some 2.1 million clones, approximately 92% of them singletons. The source material was naive CD8+ T cells from PBMCs. These receptors were collected from a man aged 18 to 29 in good health. Some clones in this sample may be carry-over from other donors' samples. CDR3s include the opening cysteine and the closing phenylalanine or tryptophan. The D gene is left open where the match is weak. The listing skips clone size in some rows; elsewhere it reads once, few, many or a size class.

cdr3_nt cdr3_aa j_call d_call v_call cdr3_length clone_size
TGCAGCGTCGGACAGACTGCGCCCTTAGTGGCCGGGGAGCTGTTTTTT CSVGQTAPLVAGELFF TRBJ2-2 NA TRBV29-1 16 once
TGTGCCAGCAGTTTGTCTGCTCGGGACACAGATACGCAGTATTTT CASSLSARDTDTQYF TRBJ2-3 NA TRBV27 15 once
TGTGCCAGCAGTGCCTCCCTAGCGGGGCTCCCCTACGAGCAGTACTTC CASSASLAGLPYEQYF TRBJ2-7 TRBD2 TRBV28 16 NA
TGTGCCAGCAGCACCTTACAGGGGGCACCCTACAATGAGCAGTTCTTC CASSTLQGAPYNEQFF TRBJ2-1 TRBD1 TRBV28 16 NA
TGTGCCAGCAGTTTTCAGGACTCTGGAAACACCATATATTTT CASSFQDSGNTIYF TRBJ1-3 NA TRBV28 14 NA
TGTGCCAGCAGCTCCGGACAGGGGAGAAACAATGAGCAGTTCTTC CASSSGQGRNNEQFF TRBJ2-1 TRBD1 TRBV7-8 15 NA
TGTGCCAGCAGCGTAGGCGGGGCCCCGCAGTATTTT CASSVGGAPQYF TRBJ2-3 NA TRBV9 12 NA
TGCGCCAGCAGTGGGGGGCTCGAGCTGTTTTTT CASSGGLELFF TRBJ2-2 NA TRBV5-1 11 NA
TGCGCCAGCAGTGAGTTGAAACGAACCGGGGAGCTGTTTTTT CASSELKRTGELFF TRBJ2-2 NA TRBV10-2 14 NA
TGTGCCAGCTTGTTGGGTTACGAGCAGTACTTC CASLLGYEQYF TRBJ2-7 NA TRBV27 11 NA
TGTGCCAGCAGTTTACCCCCACGGGCGGGAAGGGACTACGAGCAGTACTTC CASSLPPRAGRDYEQYF TRBJ2-7 NA TRBV28 17 NA
TGTGCCAGCAGCTTGAATAGGGAGCCCGGCACAGATACGCAGTATTTT CASSLNREPGTDTQYF TRBJ2-3 NA TRBV5-4 16 NA
TGCAGCGCCCGGGGGTCTGAAAAACTGTTTTTT CSARGSEKLFF TRBJ1-4 NA TRBV29-1 11 NA
TGTGCCATCAGCCGAGCTGGGCAGGGGGGCACCTACGAGCAGTACTTC CAISRAGQGGTYEQYF TRBJ2-7 NA TRBV10-3 16 NA
TGCGCCAGCAGCCAAGGGGTTGGCACCTCCTACGAGCAGTACTTC CASSQGVGTSYEQYF TRBJ2-7 NA TRBV4-3 15 once
TGTGCCAGCAGTGAGGACGGGACGGGGTCTTGTTTT CASSEDGTGSCF TRBJ2-3 NA TRBV6-1 12 NA
TGCAGCGGAAGACAGGGTTATGAGCAGTACTTC CSGRQGYEQYF TRBJ2-5 TRBD1 TRBV29-1 11 NA
TGTGCCAGCAGTCAAAGACAGGGGAATGAGCAGTTCTTC CASSQRQGNEQFF TRBJ2-1 TRBD1 TRBV27 13 NA
TGTGCCAGCAGACAGGGGCCCTACAATGAGCAGTTCTTC CASRQGPYNEQFF TRBJ2-1 TRBD1 TRBV27 13 NA
TGTGCCAGCAGCAACAAGGGTTATCGCCATGGCTACACCTTC CASSNKGYRHGYTF TRBJ1-2 NA TRBV5-6 14 NA
TGTGCCAGCAGTTTAGGACAGGGGGTGGTCAATGAGCAGTTCTTC CASSLGQGVVNEQFF TRBJ2-1 TRBD1 TRBV28 15 NA
TGTGCCATCAGTGGACGCTCCCGCGAAGCGGGAGGGGGGGAGACCCAGTACTTC CAISGRSREAGGGETQYF TRBJ2-5 TRBD2 TRBV10-3 18 NA
TGCAGCGTCCCCACGATTGGGACAGGGAATCGTCCACGGATCCAGAGCTCCTACAATGAGCAGTTCTTC CSVPTIGTGNRPRIQSSYNEQFF TRBJ2-1 TRBD1 TRBV29-1 23 NA
TGTGCCAGCAGCGGTGGACAGACTGAAGCTTTCTTT CASSGGQTEAFF TRBJ1-1 NA TRBV11-2 12 once
TGTGCCAGCACCTACTGGACTAGCGGGAGCTACAATGAGCAGTTCTTC CASTYWTSGSYNEQFF TRBJ2-1 TRBD2 TRBV28 16 NA
TGTGCCAGTAGTATCCTTGGGACAGTCTACAATGAGCAGTTCTTC CASSILGTVYNEQFF TRBJ2-1 TRBD1 TRBV19 15 once
TGCGCCAGCAGTGAGGGGGAGAACTACGAGCAGTACTTC CASSEGENYEQYF TRBJ2-7 NA TRBV10-1 13 NA
TGCGCCAGCAGCCAAGATCGTGGGACCATCTCGGGAAACACCATATATTTT CASSQDRGTISGNTIYF TRBJ1-3 NA TRBV4-1 17 NA
TGTGCCAGCAGCTCTACACCGGGACTAGCGGGAGGAGTAGATACGCAGTATTTT CASSSTPGLAGGVDTQYF TRBJ2-3 TRBD2 TRBV7-3 18 NA
TGTGCCAGCACAACAGGGGTTGAGGGGGGCAATGAGCAGTTCTTC CASTTGVEGGNEQFF TRBJ2-1 NA TRBV2 15 once
TGTGCCAGCAGCGTAGTGGGAGGTGAAAAACTGTTTTTT CASSVVGGEKLFF TRBJ1-4 NA TRBV9 13 NA
TGTGCCAGCAGTTACGGTTTGGAGACCCAGTACTTC CASSYGLETQYF TRBJ2-5 NA TRBV6-5 12 NA
TGTGCCAGCAGCTTAGGGACCGAATACGAGCAGTACTTC CASSLGTEYEQYF TRBJ2-7 NA TRBV7-9 13 NA
TGTGCCAGCAGCTCCGGTAGCAATGAGCAGTTCTTC CASSSGSNEQFF TRBJ2-1 NA TRBV6-5 12 NA
TGTGCCAGTAGAGAGGACAGGGCGGGCTATGGCTACACCTTC CASREDRAGYGYTF TRBJ1-2 TRBD1 TRBV19 14 NA
TGTGCCAGCAGTACCCTCGCCTTGACAGGGGAGGAGGAGCTGTTTTTT CASSTLALTGEEELFF TRBJ2-2 TRBD1 TRBV28 16 NA
TGTGCCAGCAGTCCGGGGACAGGGGGGATCTGGAGCTATGGCTACACCTTC CASSPGTGGIWSYGYTF TRBJ1-2 TRBD1 TRBV7-9 17 NA
TGTGCCAGCAGCCAACCCATACCCTCCCCGGATCCCAATGAAAAACTGTTTTTT CASSQPIPSPDPNEKLFF TRBJ1-4 NA TRBV4-2 18 NA
TGTGCCAGCAGCCCCCAGGTAGCGGGAGGACCACATAGCACAGATACGCAGTATTTT CASSPQVAGGPHSTDTQYF TRBJ2-3 TRBD2 TRBV7-9 19 NA
TGTGCCAGCAGTTATAAGGTCAGGGGAGCAGAAGCTTTCTTT CASSYKVRGAEAFF TRBJ1-1 NA TRBV6-5 14 NA
TGTGCCAGCAGTTTAGGACAGGGCCCCTCCTACGAGCAGTACTTC CASSLGQGPSYEQYF TRBJ2-7 TRBD1 TRBV28 15 NA